A selection of T cell receptor beta chains follows, all from one sample in a study of shared clonotypes between healthy human individuals. The assay was immunoSEQ multiplex PCR, and TCRdb's table has in-frame clones only and misses some. The table shows more than 2,000,000 clones, with around 90% occurring only once. Sequencing input: naive CD4+ T cells sorted from blood. These receptors were collected from a man between 18 and 29 years old in good health. CDR3s include the opening cysteine and the closing phenylalanine or tryptophan. A D gene is named only where the DNA matches it firmly. The size entry is marked missing in some rows and otherwise reads once, few, many or a size class.

CDR3 length	D gene	V gene	J gene	clone size	CDR3 DNA	CDR3 protein
14	TRBD1	TRBV27	TRBJ1-2	-	TGTGCCAGCAGGCAGCCCGGGACAGGCTATGGCTACACCTTC	CASRQPGTGYGYTF
18	TRBD2	TRBV5-4	TRBJ2-1	-	TGTGCCAGCAGCTTGTCCTCCGTCGGGACTAGCGGGAGTAATGAGCAGTTCTTC	CASSLSSVGTSGSNEQFF
15	-	TRBV10-2	TRBJ1-1	-	TGCGCCAGCAGTGAGTCGAACAGGGCGAACACTGAAGCTTTCTTT	CASSESNRANTEAFF
15	-	TRBV5-1	TRBJ1-1	-	TGCGCCAGCAGCTTGTTTCCTCAGGTACCCGCTGAAGCTTTCTTT	CASSLFPQVPAEAFF
16	-	TRBV4-1	TRBJ2-6	-	TGCGCCAGCAGCCACCCCGGGACCTCTGGGGCCAACGTCCTGACTTTC	CASSHPGTSGANVLTF
14	-	TRBV5-1	TRBJ1-2	-	TGCGCCAGCAGCTCAGGGGACGGCCAGGAGGGCTACACCTTC	CASSSGDGQEGYTF
16	-	TRBV2	TRBJ2-7	once	TGTGCCAGCAGTGTAGAGCCAGGTTTTAGTACCTACGAGCAGTACTTC	CASSVEPGFSTYEQYF
14	-	TRBV5-6	TRBJ1-6	once	TGTGCCAGCAGCTTGGGGCAGTTCGACTCACCCCTCCACTTT	CASSLGQFDSPLHF
17	TRBD2	TRBV18	TRBJ2-2	-	TGTGCCAGCTCACCGATTCGCTCTAGCGGGAGTCCCGGGGAGCTGTTTTTT	CASSPIRSSGSPGELFF
14	TRBD2	TRBV10-3	TRBJ2-3	-	TGTGCCACCGCCTATTTGGGGCGGGAGGGCCCTCAGTATTTT	CATAYLGREGPQYF
15	TRBD1	TRBV28	TRBJ1-1	few	TGTGCCAGCAGTACAACAGGGGACCTGAACACTGAAGCTTTCTTT	CASSTTGDLNTEAFF
19	TRBD2	TRBV7-3	TRBJ2-5	-	TGTGCCAGCAGCTTACGGTTCACGACTAGCGGGGGAACACAAGAGACCCAGTACTTC	CASSLRFTTSGGTQETQYF
19	TRBD2	TRBV7-2	TRBJ2-7	-	TGTGCCAGCAGCTTAGGTAGAGGACTAGCGGGAGGGCCCTCCTACGAGCAGTACTTC	CASSLGRGLAGGPSYEQYF
13	-	TRBV19	TRBJ1-3	-	TGTGCCAGTAGTCTCACGATTGGAAACACCATATATTTT	CASSLTIGNTIYF
19	-	TRBV27	TRBJ2-3	-	TGTGCCAGCAGTCCAACTTTAGCGAGGGGGGGCCAGGGCACAGATACGCAGTATTTT	CASSPTLARGGQGTDTQYF
15	-	TRBV18	TRBJ1-2	-	TGTGCCAGCTCACCACCCACCAGGGGCCTAGATGGCTACACCTTC	CASSPPTRGLDGYTF
15	-	TRBV5-1	TRBJ1-1	-	TGCGCCAGCAGCTTTGAGGGGAGGAGTGGCACTGAAGCTTTCTTT	CASSFEGRSGTEAFF
13	-	TRBV19	TRBJ1-2	once	TGTGCCAGTACCCCGGCGGGGCACTATGGCTACACCTTC	CASTPAGHYGYTF
15	TRBD1	TRBV30	TRBJ2-7	-	TGTGCCTGGAGTGGCAGGGACAGGGGGCGATACGAGCAGTACTTC	CAWSGRDRGRYEQYF
13	TRBD1	TRBV6-1	TRBJ2-7	-	TGTGCCAGCAGACAGGGGCCATCCTACGAGCAGTACTTC	CASRQGPSYEQYF
16	TRBD2	TRBV18	TRBJ2-3	-	TGTGCCAGCTCCCCTATTACTAGCGGAGTCACAGATACGCAGTATTTT	CASSPITSGVTDTQYF
14	-	TRBV2	TRBJ2-2	-	TGTGCCAGCAAACTTTTCCGGAACACCGGGGAGCTGTTTTTT	CASKLFRNTGELFF
13	-	TRBV4-1	TRBJ1-4	once	TGCGCCAGCAGCCAAGTCTTGTCTGAAAAACTGTTTTTT	CASSQVLSEKLFF
16	-	TRBV2	TRBJ2-2	once	TGTGCCAGCAGTGAAGCAGAAACAGCTTGGACCGGGGAGCTGTTTTTT	CASSEAETAWTGELFF
16	TRBD2	TRBV4-3	TRBJ2-1	-	TGCGCCAGCAGCCAAGATCAGCGGGAGTTTAACAATGAGCAGTTCTTC	CASSQDQREFNNEQFF
13	-	TRBV5-8	TRBJ1-1	-	TGTGCCAGCAGCTTCTCCATGAACACTGAAGCTTTCTTT	CASSFSMNTEAFF
14	TRBD1	TRBV28	TRBJ1-5	once	TGTGCCAGCTTAACCGGGACAGGGAATCAGCCCCAGCATTTT	CASLTGTGNQPQHF